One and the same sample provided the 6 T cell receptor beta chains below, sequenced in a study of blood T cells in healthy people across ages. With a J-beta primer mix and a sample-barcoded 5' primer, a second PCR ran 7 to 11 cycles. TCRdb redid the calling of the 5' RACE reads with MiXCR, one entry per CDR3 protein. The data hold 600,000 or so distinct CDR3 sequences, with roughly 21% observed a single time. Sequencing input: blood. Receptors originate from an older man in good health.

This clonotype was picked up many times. In DNA form, the CDR3 reads TGTGCCAGCAGCCAAGATATCGGGACACCAACCTACAATGAGCAGTTCTTC. This translates into CASSQDIGTPTYNEQFF. V gene TRBV4-2 combines with J gene TRBJ2-1, with D tentatively TRBD1 (6 bases). This CDR3 has 17 residues. V was clipped by 0 bases and J by 2 bases, with 14 bases between them. The germline gives CDR1 LGHNA, CDR2 YNFKEQ.

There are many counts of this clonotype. The CDR3 DNA reads as TGTGCCAGCAGCCCTACTCCGGGACAGAGCTCCTACGAGCAGTACTTC. It specifies CASSPTPGQSSYEQYF. J is TRBJ2-7 and V is TRBV7-6; 7 nucleotides agree with TRBD1. The germline V gene encodes CDR1 SGHVS and CDR2 FNYEAQ. V trimming: 5 bases; J trimming: 0 bases; junction bases outside the gene matches: 10. The CDR3 spans 16 residues.

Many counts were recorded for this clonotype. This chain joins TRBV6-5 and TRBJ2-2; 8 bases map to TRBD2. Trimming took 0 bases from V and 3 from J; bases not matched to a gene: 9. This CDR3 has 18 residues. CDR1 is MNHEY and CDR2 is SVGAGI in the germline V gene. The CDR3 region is CASSYSIGGGWDTGELFF. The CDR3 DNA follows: TGTGCCAGCAGTTACTCGATCGGGGGGGGCTGGGACACCGGGGAGCTGTTTTTT.

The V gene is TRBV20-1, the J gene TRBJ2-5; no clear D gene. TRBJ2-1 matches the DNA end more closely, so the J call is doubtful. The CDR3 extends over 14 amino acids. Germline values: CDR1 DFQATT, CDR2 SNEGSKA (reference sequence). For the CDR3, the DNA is TGCAGTGCTAGAGATGGGGATCTATACAATGAGCAGTTCTTC. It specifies CSARDGDLYNEQFF.

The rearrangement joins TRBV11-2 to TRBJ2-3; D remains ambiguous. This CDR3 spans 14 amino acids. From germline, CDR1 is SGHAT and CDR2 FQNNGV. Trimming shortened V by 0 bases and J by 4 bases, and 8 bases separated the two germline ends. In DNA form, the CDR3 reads TGTGCCAGCAGCTTAGAGGGTGTGTCAGATACGCAGTATTTT. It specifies CASSLEGVSDTQYF.

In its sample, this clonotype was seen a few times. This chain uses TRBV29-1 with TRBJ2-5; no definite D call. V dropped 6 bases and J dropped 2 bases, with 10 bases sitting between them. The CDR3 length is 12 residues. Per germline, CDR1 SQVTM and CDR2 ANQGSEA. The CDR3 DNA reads TGCAGCGTCATCGCGGAGCAAGAGACCCAGTACTTC. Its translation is CSVIAEQETQYF.